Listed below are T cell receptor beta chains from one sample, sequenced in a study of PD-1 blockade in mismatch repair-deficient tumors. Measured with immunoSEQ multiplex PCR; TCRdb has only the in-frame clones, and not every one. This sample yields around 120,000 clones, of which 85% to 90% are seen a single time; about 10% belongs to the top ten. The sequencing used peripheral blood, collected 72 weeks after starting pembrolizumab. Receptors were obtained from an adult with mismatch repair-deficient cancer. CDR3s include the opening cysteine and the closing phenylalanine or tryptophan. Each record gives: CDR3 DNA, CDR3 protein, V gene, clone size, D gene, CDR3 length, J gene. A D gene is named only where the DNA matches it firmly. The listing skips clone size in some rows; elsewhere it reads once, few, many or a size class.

TGTGCCAGCTCACCTCCCACAGGGGGCGAGCAGTACTTC CASSPPTGGEQYF TRBV18 few TRBD1 13 TRBJ2-7
TGTGCCAGTAGTGCGTACAGGGTTGTCAATGAGCAGTTCTTC CASSAYRVVNEQFF TRBV19 NA NA 14 TRBJ2-1
TGTGCCAGTAGTATAGTGGCGGGACGGGTAGATACGCAGTATTTT CASSIVAGRVDTQYF TRBV19 NA NA 15 TRBJ2-3
TGTGCCAGCAGCGTAACAGGCCTCCCCACTCAGCCCCAGCATTTT CASSVTGLPTQPQHF TRBV9 NA NA 15 TRBJ1-5
TGTGCCAGCAGCTTAAGCGACACCGAGGACAGGGGCCCTGGAAACACCATATATTTT CASSLSDTEDRGPGNTIYF TRBV11-3 NA TRBD1 19 TRBJ1-3
TGTGCCAGCAGTGAAGGGGACGGCTACGAGCAGTACTTC CASSEGDGYEQYF TRBV2 NA NA 13 TRBJ2-7
TGTGCCAGCAGCCCGAGACAGGGAGCCTCCTACGAGCAGTACTTC CASSPRQGASYEQYF TRBV9 NA TRBD1 15 TRBJ2-7
TGTGCCAGCAGCCCCCCACGCGGGAGAGGGACCGGGGAGCTGTTTTTT CASSPPRGRGTGELFF TRBV25-1 NA TRBD2 16 TRBJ2-2
TGCGCCAGCAGCTTGGTATCGGGGGAGACCCAGTACTTC CASSLVSGETQYF TRBV5-1 NA NA 13 TRBJ2-5
TGCAGTGCTACGCTACTCTACGAGCAGTACTTC CSATLLYEQYF TRBV20-1 NA NA 11 TRBJ2-7
TGTGCCAGCAGCTTGGTCCCAGGTGAAAACTACGAGCAGTACTTC CASSLVPGENYEQYF TRBV5-6 NA NA 15 TRBJ2-7
TGTGCCAGTAGCCCCAGGGGAATCCGCGCCGGGGAGCTGTTTTTT CASSPRGIRAGELFF TRBV19 NA NA 15 TRBJ2-2
TGTGCCAGCAGCTTGGGACAGGGGGTACCCTACGAGCAGTACTTC CASSLGQGVPYEQYF TRBV5-4 NA TRBD1 15 TRBJ2-7
TGTGCCAGCAGTTATAGCGGGTCCTACGAGCAGTACTTC CASSYSGSYEQYF TRBV28 NA TRBD2 13 TRBJ2-7
TGTGCCTGCCGGGACCCAGCCCAGCCGGATACGCAGTATTTT CACRDPAQPDTQYF TRBV19 NA NA 14 TRBJ2-3
TGTGCCAGCTCGAGGGGGAATGAGCAGTTCTTC CASSRGNEQFF TRBV4-2 NA NA 11 TRBJ2-1
TGTGCCAGCAGCCCCGGATGGGGCAATCAGCCCCAGCATTTT CASSPGWGNQPQHF TRBV6-5 once NA 14 TRBJ1-5
TGTGCCAGCAGCTTTCCCCCGTTAGCGCGGGACAATGAGCAGTTCTTC CASSFPPLARDNEQFF TRBV7-2 NA NA 16 TRBJ2-1
TGTGCCAGTAGTACAGACAGTAACTATGGCTACACCTTC CASSTDSNYGYTF TRBV19 once NA 13 TRBJ1-2
TGTGCCAGCAGCATTGGGAGCGGAAGCAATCAGCCCCAGCATTTT CASSIGSGSNQPQHF TRBV11-2 NA NA 15 TRBJ1-5
TGCAGCGTTTATAGAGTGGGCAGGACAGATACGCAGTATTTT CSVYRVGRTDTQYF TRBV29-1 NA NA 14 TRBJ2-3
TGTGCCAGCAGAAGACGGTATCAAGAGACCCAGTACTTC CASRRRYQETQYF TRBV6-6 once NA 13 TRBJ2-5
TGTGCCACCAGCAAAGGGGATGTAAGCAATCAGCCCCAGCATTTT CATSKGDVSNQPQHF TRBV15 NA NA 15 TRBJ1-5
TGTGCCAGCAGTCAAGGGTATAGCAATCAGCCCCAGCATTTT CASSQGYSNQPQHF TRBV2 few NA 14 TRBJ1-5
TGTGCCAGCAGAGCCAGCCCCAGTACTGAAGCTTTCTTT CASRASPSTEAFF TRBV11-2 NA NA 13 TRBJ1-1
TGTGCCGGAGGGGAGGGGGAGCTGTTTTTT CAGGEGELFF TRBV30 NA NA 10 TRBJ2-2
TGTGCCAGCAGCTTAGCCGGGACGGGGACCTACAATGAGCAGTTCTTC CASSLAGTGTYNEQFF TRBV7-8 NA NA 16 TRBJ2-1
TGTGCCAGCAGTTACTCGTCAGGGGCAACCGGGGAGCTGTTTTTT CASSYSSGATGELFF TRBV6-6 NA NA 15 TRBJ2-2
TGTGCCAGCAGCCAGACAAGCTCTGGAAACACCATATATTTT CASSQTSSGNTIYF TRBV6-5 NA NA 14 TRBJ1-3
TGTGCCAGCAGTTGGGGGGACACCGTAGAGCAGTACTTC CASSWGDTVEQYF TRBV27 NA NA 13 TRBJ2-7
TGTGCCAGCAGTTTATTAGGGTCCCACACTGAAGCTTTCTTT CASSLLGSHTEAFF TRBV28 NA NA 14 TRBJ1-1
TGTGCCAGCAGGATCGACAGGGGGAACACTGAAGCTTTCTTT CASRIDRGNTEAFF TRBV27 NA TRBD1 14 TRBJ1-1
TGCGCCAGCAGTCTAGCCCGCGGGAAGTCAGAGCAGTACTTC CASSLARGKSEQYF TRBV4-1 NA NA 14 TRBJ2-7
TGTGCCAGTAGTATAGCACAGGGGGCTCGGGATGAGCAGTTCTTC CASSIAQGARDEQFF TRBV19 NA TRBD1 15 TRBJ2-1
TGTGCCACCAGCAAATTCTCTGGGGCCAACGTCCTGACTTTC CATSKFSGANVLTF TRBV15 NA NA 14 TRBJ2-6
TGTGCCAGCAGCTCACGGACTAGCGACTACGAGCAGTACTTC CASSSRTSDYEQYF TRBV11-2 once TRBD2 14 TRBJ2-7
TGTGCCAGAAGCTTTTGTCTCTACAATGAGCAGTTCTTC CARSFCLYNEQFF TRBV5-3 NA NA 13 TRBJ2-1
TGTGCCAGCGGATCGACTAGCGGGAGGACCTACAATGAGCAGTTCTTC CASGSTSGRTYNEQFF TRBV28 NA TRBD2 16 TRBJ2-1
TGTGCCAGTACCCCGGGACAGACGAGCAATCAGCCCCAGCATTTT CASTPGQTSNQPQHF TRBV19 NA TRBD1 15 TRBJ1-5
TGTGCCAGCAGCTTAGGGGGACGAGGGTACGAGCAGTACTTC CASSLGGRGYEQYF TRBV6-6 NA NA 14 TRBJ2-7
TGCGCCAGCAGCCGCTATCGGGACTACGGCTCCTACAATGAGCAGTTCTTC CASSRYRDYGSYNEQFF TRBV4-1 NA TRBD2 17 TRBJ2-1
TGTGCCTCGACGAAACTAGCAAGGTACGAGCAGTACTTC CASTKLARYEQYF TRBV30 NA NA 13 TRBJ2-7
TGTGCCAGCAGCCTAACCTCCGGGACTAGCGGGGAGTACAATGAGCAGTTCTTC CASSLTSGTSGEYNEQFF TRBV5-6 NA TRBD2 18 TRBJ2-1
TGTGCCAGCAGCAAAGGCCGGAGACTCTCTGGAAACACCATATATTTT CASSKGRRLSGNTIYF TRBV21-1 NA NA 16 TRBJ1-3
TGTGCCAGTACCATACGGGGGGCGAGGGAGCAGTTCTTC CASTIRGAREQFF TRBV19 NA NA 13 TRBJ2-1
TGTGCCAGCAGCCACTCCCCGGGACTACAAGAGACCCAGTACTTC CASSHSPGLQETQYF TRBV14 NA TRBD2 15 TRBJ2-5
TGTGCAAGTCGCTTAATGGTTCCTCCGGGGGAGCCACAAGAGACCCAGTACTTC CASRLMVPPGEPQETQYF TRBV12-2 NA NA 18 TRBJ2-5
TGTGCCAGCTCACTGCAATCAGGGACAGTTTCCTACGAGCAGTACTTC CASSLQSGTVSYEQYF TRBV18 once TRBD1 16 TRBJ2-7
TGTGCCAGCAGCTTAGAAGGGACAGATTCCTACTTC CASSLEGTDSYF TRBV7-9 few TRBD1 12 TRBJ2-7
TGTGCCAGCAGCTTATTTGGACAGGAGGGAGAGACCCAGTACTTC CASSLFGQEGETQYF TRBV7-6 NA NA 15 TRBJ2-5
TGTGCCAGCTCCCCACGTTGGTCTCCCGACTATGGCTACACCTTC CASSPRWSPDYGYTF TRBV18 NA NA 15 TRBJ1-2
TGTGCCAGCAGTTTCAGGGGCGCTAGTGACGAGCAGTACTTC CASSFRGASDEQYF TRBV27 NA NA 14 TRBJ2-7
TGTGCCAGCAGCTTAGCGGGAGGGCCTAATGAGCAGTTCTTC CASSLAGGPNEQFF TRBV7-9 NA TRBD2 14 TRBJ2-1
TGTGCCAGCAGCCCGCCGGGTAGCGGGAGATCGGATACGCAGTATTTT CASSPPGSGRSDTQYF TRBV13 once TRBD2 16 TRBJ2-3
TGTGCCAGCAGCTTTTATTTTGATCCTCGGCTAGCGGACACCTACGAGCAGTACTTC CASSFYFDPRLADTYEQYF TRBV7-2 NA TRBD2 19 TRBJ2-7